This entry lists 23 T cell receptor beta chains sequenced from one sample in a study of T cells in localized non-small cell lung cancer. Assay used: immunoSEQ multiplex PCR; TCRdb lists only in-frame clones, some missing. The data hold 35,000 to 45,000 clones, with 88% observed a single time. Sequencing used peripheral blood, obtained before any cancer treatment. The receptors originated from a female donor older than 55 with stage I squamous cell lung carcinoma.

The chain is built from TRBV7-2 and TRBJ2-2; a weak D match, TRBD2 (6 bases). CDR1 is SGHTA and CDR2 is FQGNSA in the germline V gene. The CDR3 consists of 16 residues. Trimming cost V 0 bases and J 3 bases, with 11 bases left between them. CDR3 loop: CASSLARGQDTGELFF. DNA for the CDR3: TGTGCCAGCAGCTTAGCGCGGGGCCAGGACACCGGGGAGCTGTTTTTT. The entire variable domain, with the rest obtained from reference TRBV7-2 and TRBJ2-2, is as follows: GAGVSQSPSNKVTEKGKDVELRCDPISGHTALYWYRQSLGQGLEFLIYFQGNSAPDKSGLPSDRFSAERTGGSVSTLTIQRTQQEDSAVYLCASSLARGQDTGELFFGEGSRLTVL.

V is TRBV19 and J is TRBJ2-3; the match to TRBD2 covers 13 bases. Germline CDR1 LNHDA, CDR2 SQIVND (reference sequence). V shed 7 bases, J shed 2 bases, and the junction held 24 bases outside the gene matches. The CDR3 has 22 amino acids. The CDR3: CASTPPGLAGLLTILLTDTQYF. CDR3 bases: TGTGCCAGTACCCCTCCGGGACTAGCGGGACTCCTCACTATCCTTCTCACAGATACGCAGTATTTT.

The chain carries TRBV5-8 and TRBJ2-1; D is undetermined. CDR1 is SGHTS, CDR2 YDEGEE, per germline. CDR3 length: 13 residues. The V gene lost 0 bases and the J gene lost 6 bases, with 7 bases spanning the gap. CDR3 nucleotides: TGTGCCAGCAGCTTGGGGGCCCTCAATGAGCAGTTCTTC. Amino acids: CASSLGALNEQFF.

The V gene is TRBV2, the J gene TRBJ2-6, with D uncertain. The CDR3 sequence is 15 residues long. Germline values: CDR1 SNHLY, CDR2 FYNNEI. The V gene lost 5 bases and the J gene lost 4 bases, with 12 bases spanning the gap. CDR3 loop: CASSIGSSGANVLTF. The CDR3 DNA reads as TGTGCCAGCAGTATCGGATCCTCCGGGGCCAACGTCCTGACTTTC. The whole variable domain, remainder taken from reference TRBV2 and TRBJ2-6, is EPEVTQTPSHQVTQMGQEVILRCVPISNHLYFYWYRQILGQKVEFLVSFYNNEISEKSEIFDDQFSVERPDGSNFTLKIRSTKLEDSAMYFCASSIGSSGANVLTFGAGSRLTVL.

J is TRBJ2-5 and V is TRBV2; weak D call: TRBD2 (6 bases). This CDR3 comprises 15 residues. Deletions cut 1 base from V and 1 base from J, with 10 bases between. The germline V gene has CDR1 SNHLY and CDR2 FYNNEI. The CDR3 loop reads CASSEEAGPQETQYF. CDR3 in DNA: TGTGCCAGCAGTGAAGAGGCGGGACCCCAAGAGACCCAGTACTTC. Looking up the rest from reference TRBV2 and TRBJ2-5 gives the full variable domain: EPEVTQTPSHQVTQMGQEVILRCVPISNHLYFYWYRQILGQKVEFLVSFYNNEISEKSEIFDDQFSVERPDGSNFTLKIRSTKLEDSAMYFCASSEEAGPQETQYFGPGTRLLVL.

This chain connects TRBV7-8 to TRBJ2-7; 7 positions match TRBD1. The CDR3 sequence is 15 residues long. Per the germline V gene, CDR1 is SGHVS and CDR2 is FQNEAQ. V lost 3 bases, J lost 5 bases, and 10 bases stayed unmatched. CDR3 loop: CASSFRRDQGDEQYF. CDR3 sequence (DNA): TGTGCCAGCAGCTTCCGCCGCGATCAGGGGGACGAGCAGTACTTC.

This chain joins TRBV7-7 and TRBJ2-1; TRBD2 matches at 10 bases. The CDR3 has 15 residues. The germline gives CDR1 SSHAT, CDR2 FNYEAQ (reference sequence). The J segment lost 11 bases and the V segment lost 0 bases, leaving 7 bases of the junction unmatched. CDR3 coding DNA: TGTGCCAGCAGCTTAGCGCGGGCTAGCGGGAGTCAGCAGTTCTTC. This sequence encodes CASSLARASGSQQFF.

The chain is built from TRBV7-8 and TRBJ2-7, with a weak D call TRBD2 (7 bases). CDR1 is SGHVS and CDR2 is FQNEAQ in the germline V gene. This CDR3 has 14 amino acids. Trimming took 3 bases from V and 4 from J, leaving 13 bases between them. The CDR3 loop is CASSFRGRGYEQYF. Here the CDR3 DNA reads TGTGCCAGCAGCTTCCGGGGGCGGGGGTACGAGCAGTACTTC.

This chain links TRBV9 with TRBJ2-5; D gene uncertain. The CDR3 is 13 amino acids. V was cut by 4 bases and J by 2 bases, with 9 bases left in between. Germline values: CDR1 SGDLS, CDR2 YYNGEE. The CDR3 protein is CASSTLGQETQYF. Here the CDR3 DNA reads TGTGCCAGCAGCACCCTAGGTCAAGAGACCCAGTACTTC.

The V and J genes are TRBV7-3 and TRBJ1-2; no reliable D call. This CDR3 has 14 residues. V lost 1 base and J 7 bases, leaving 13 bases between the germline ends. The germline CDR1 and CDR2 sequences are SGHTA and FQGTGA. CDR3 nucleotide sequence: TGTGCCAGCAGCTTAAACGCAGGAGTTGGTGGCTACACCTTC. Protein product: CASSLNAGVGGYTF.

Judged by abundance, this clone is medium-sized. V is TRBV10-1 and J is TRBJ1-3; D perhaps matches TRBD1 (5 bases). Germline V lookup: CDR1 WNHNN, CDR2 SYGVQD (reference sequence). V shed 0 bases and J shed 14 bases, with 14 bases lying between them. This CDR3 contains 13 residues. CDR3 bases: TGCGCCAGCAGTGAGTCGACGGGGGAGACCCTATATTTT. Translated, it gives CASSESTGETLYF.

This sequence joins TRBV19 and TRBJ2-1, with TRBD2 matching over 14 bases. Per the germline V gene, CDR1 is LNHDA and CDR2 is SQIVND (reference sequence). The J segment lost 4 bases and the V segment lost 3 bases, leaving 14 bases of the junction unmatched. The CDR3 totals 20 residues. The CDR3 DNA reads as TGTGCCAGTAGTATCCGATTTCCGACCGGACTAGCGGGAGGTTACAATGAGCAGTTCTTC. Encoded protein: CASSIRFPTGLAGGYNEQFF.

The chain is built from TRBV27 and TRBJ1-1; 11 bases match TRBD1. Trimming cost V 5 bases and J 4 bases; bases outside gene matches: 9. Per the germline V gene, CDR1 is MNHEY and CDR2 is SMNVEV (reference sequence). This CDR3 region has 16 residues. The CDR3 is CASSPRTGGSVTEAFF. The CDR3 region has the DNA TGTGCCAGCAGTCCCAGGACAGGGGGCTCGGTCACTGAAGCTTTCTTT.

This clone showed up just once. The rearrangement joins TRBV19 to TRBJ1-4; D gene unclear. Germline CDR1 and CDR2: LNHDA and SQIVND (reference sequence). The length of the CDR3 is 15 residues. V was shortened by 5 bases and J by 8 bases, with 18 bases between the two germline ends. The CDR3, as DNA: TGTGCCAGTAGTCCAAGCGCGGTTGCAAGCGAAAAACTGTTTTTT. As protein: CASSPSAVASEKLFF.

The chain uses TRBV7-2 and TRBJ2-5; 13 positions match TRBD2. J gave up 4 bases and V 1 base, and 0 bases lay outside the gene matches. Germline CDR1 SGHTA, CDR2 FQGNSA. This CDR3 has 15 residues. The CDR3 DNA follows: TGTGCCAGCAGCTTAGGGACTAGCGGGAGAGAGACCCAGTACTTC. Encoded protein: CASSLGTSGRETQYF.

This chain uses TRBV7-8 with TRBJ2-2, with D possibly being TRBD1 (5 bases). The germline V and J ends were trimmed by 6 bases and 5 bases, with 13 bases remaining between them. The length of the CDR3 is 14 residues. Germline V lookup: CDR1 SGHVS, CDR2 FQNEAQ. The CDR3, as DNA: TGTGCCAGCAGTTTCCCAAAGGGGACCGGGGAGCTGTTTTTT. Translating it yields CASSFPKGTGELFF. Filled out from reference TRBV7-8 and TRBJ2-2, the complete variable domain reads GAGVSQSPRYKVAKRGQDVALRCDPISGHVSLFWYQQALGQGPEFLTYFQNEAQLDKSGLPSDRFFAERPEGSVSTLKIQRTQQEDSAVYLCASSFPKGTGELFFGEGSRLTVL.

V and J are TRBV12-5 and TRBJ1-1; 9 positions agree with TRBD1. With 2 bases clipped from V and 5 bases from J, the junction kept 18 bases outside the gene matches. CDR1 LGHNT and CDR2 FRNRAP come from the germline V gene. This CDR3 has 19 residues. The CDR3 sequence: CASGLSGAYRDRVLTEAFF. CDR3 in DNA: TGTGCTAGTGGTTTGTCTGGGGCCTACCGGGACAGGGTTTTGACTGAAGCTTTCTTT.

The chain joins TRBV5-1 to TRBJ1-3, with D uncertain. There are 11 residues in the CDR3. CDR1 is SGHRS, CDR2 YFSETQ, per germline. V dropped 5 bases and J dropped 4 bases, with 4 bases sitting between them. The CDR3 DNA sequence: TGCGCCAGCAGAGAGGGAAACACCATATATTTT. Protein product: CASREGNTIYF.

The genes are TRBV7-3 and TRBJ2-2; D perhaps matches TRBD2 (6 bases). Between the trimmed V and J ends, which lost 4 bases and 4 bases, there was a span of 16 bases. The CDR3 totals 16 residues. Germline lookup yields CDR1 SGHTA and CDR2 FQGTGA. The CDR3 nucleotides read TGTGCCAGCAGCTCGCGGGGCAGATCGGTCACCGGGGAGCTGTTTTTT. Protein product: CASSSRGRSVTGELFF.

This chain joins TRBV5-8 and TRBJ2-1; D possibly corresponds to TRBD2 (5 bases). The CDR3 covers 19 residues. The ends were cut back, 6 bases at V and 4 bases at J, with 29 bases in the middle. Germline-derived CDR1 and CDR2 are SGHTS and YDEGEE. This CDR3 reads CASTRGRSTPGRVYNEQFF. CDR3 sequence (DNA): TGTGCCAGCACCCGGGGAAGATCTACCCCGGGCCGCGTTTACAATGAGCAGTTCTTC.

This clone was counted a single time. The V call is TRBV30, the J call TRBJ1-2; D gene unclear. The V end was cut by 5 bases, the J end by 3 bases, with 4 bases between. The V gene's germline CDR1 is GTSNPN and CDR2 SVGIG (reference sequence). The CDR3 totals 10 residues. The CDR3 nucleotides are TGTGCCTGGCGACACTATGGCTACACCTTC. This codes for CAWRHYGYTF.

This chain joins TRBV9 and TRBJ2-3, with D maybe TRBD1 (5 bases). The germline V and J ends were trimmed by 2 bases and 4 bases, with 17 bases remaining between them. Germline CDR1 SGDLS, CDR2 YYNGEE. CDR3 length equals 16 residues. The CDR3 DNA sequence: TGTGCCAGCAGCGTCCGAGCAGGGTTTATTCCAGATACGCAGTATTTT. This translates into CASSVRAGFIPDTQYF.

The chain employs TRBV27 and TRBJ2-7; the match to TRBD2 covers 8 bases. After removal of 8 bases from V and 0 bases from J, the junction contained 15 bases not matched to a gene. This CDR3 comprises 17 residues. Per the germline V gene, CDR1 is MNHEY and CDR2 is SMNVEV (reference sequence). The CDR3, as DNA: TGTGCCAGCCGGAGATGGGGGGAGCGGGAGACCTCCTACGAGCAGTACTTC. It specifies CASRRWGERETSYEQYF.